The 8 T cell receptor beta chains reported below all come from one sample, sequenced in a study of human T cells and chemical hapten exposure. Time point: healthy volunteer bleed at 6 weeks. The authors' total RNA extraction used unfractionated whole blood. TCRdb ran MiXCR on the RACE reads and lists one entry per CDR3 protein. The sample lists around 70,000 distinct CDR3 sequences; about 6% were seen once. The specimen was whole blood. Receptors originate from a female donor in good health. Some clones in this sample may be carry-over from other donors' samples.

This clonotype was counted at least ten times. The chain is built from TRBV7-2 and TRBJ2-1; tentative D call: TRBD2 (5 bases). The V end lost 3 bases, the J end lost 9 bases, and 12 bases lay between the germline ends. The CDR3 totals 13 residues. The germline CDR1 and CDR2 sequences are SGHTA and FQGNSA. The CDR3 nucleotides read TGTGCCAGCAGCTTGGCAGGCCGGGGTGAGCAGTTCTTC. It is translated as CASSLAGRGEQFF. Complete variable domain (other parts from reference TRBV7-2 and TRBJ2-1): GAGVSQSPSNKVTEKGKDVELRCDPISGHTALYWYRQSLGQGLEFLIYFQGNSAPDKSGLPSDRFSAERTGGSVSTLTIQRTQQEDSAVYLCASSLAGRGEQFFGPGTRLTVL.

This clonotype was picked up a small number of times. The chain links TRBV4-1 to TRBJ1-1; tentatively, D is TRBD1 (5 bases). Germline values: CDR1 MGHRA, CDR2 YSYEKL. V shed 0 bases and J shed 6 bases, with 20 bases lying between them. The CDR3 length is 17 residues. CDR3 residues: CASSQDITGHYNAEAFF. DNA for the CDR3: TGCGCCAGCAGCCAAGATATAACAGGTCACTATAACGCTGAAGCTTTCTTT.

This sequence joins TRBV12-3 or TRBV12-4 and TRBJ1-1; 10 positions match TRBD1. The CDR3 runs to 19 residues. V shed 7 bases and J 5 bases; nucleotides not matched to a gene: 22. The CDR3 DNA sequence: TGTGCCAGCACCAGTAGAAATCGCTTCTTGGACAGGGGGGAGACTGAAGCTTTCTTT. It codes for CASTSRNRFLDRGETEAFF.

V is TRBV29-1 and J is TRBJ2-3; 12 nucleotides line up with TRBD2. CDR1 SQVTM and CDR2 ANQGSEA come from the germline V gene. This CDR3 contains 16 residues. J was trimmed by 0 bases and V by 6 bases; bases with no gene match: 7. The CDR3 DNA is TGCAGCGTCGTTGGACTAGCGGGGCCCAGCACAGATACGCAGTATTTT. The encoded protein is CSVVGLAGPSTDTQYF.

This clonotype was found a few times. V gene TRBV10-3 combines with J gene TRBJ2-1, with 9 bases matching TRBD2. This CDR3 has 14 amino acids. Looked up from germline, CDR1 is ENHRY and CDR2 is SYGVKD. V gave up 6 bases and J gave up 8 bases; unmatched junction bases: 8. CDR3 coding DNA: TGTGCCATCAGACCGGGACTAGCTGGGGATGAGCAGTTCTTC. Protein: CAIRPGLAGDEQFF.

This clonotype was observed a few times. This chain links TRBV12-3 or TRBV12-4 with TRBJ2-1, with no clear D. Trimming pared 3 bases from V and 9 bases from J, leaving 6 bases between. CDR3 length: 11 amino acids. The CDR3 bases are TGTGCCAGCAGTTTTAGCCTTGAGCAGTTCTTC. Translated: CASSFSLEQFF.

In this sample, this clonotype turned up many times. V is TRBV24-1 and J is TRBJ2-3, with D possibly TRBD1 on 6 matching bases. The CDR3 totals 15 residues. The V gene lost 4 bases and the J gene lost 2 bases, with 12 bases spanning the gap. Germline CDR1 and CDR2: KGHDR and SFDVKD. CDR3 sequence reads: CATSERTEATDTQYF. The CDR3 coding sequence is TGTGCCACCAGTGAAAGGACAGAGGCCACAGATACGCAGTATTTT.

This clonotype came up many times. This chain uses TRBV27 with TRBJ1-2; 7 bases are shared with TRBD1. The CDR3 totals 16 residues. The junction had 4 bases not matched to a gene; V was cut back by 0 bases and J by 0 bases. Germline CDR1 MNHEY, CDR2 SMNVEV (reference sequence). CDR3 nucleotide sequence: TGTGCCAGCAGTTTATCGGGGGACAGATCTAACTATGGCTACACCTTC. It is translated as CASSLSGDRSNYGYTF.